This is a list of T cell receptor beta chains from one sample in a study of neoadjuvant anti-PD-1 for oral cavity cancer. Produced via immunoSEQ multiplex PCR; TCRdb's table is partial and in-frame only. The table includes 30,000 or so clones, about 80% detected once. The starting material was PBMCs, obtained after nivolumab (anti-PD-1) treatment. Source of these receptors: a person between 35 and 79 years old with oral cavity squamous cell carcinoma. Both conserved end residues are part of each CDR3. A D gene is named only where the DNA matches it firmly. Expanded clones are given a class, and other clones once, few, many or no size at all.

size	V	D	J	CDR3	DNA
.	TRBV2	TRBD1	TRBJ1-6	CASSEARTGGSYNSPLHF	TGTGCCAGCAGTGAAGCCAGGACAGGAGGTAGCTATAATTCACCCCTCCACTTT
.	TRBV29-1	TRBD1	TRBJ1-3	CSGVTGPSGNTIYF	TGCAGCGGTGTGACAGGGCCCTCTGGAAACACCATATATTTT
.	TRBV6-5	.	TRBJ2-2	CASSSGTRPGELFF	TGTGCCAGCAGTTCCGGGACCCGCCCCGGGGAGCTGTTTTTT
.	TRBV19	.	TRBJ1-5	CASSIDRSANNQPQHF	TGTGCCAGTAGTATAGATCGGTCCGCGAACAATCAGCCCCAGCATTTT
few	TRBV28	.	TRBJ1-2	CASSSPARGNYGYTF	TGTGCCAGCAGTTCCCCCGCCCGGGGGAACTATGGCTACACCTTC
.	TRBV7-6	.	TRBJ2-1	CASSLDQGSYNEQFF	TGTGCCAGCAGCTTAGATCAGGGCTCCTACAATGAGCAGTTCTTC
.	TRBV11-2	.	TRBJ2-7	CASSFTYEQYF	TGTGCCAGCAGCTTCACCTACGAGCAGTACTTC
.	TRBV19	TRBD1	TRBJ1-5	CASRDRDRNQPQHF	TGTGCCAGTAGGGACAGGGATCGCAATCAGCCCCAGCATTTT
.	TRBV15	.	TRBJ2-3	CATSRRTVSTDTQYF	TGTGCCACCAGCAGGCGGACGGTCAGCACAGATACGCAGTATTTT
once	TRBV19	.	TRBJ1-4	CASSIRQQTNEKLFF	TGTGCCAGTAGTATCCGACAGCAAACTAATGAAAAACTGTTTTTT
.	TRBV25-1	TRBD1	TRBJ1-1	CASGRTGGTEAFF	TGTGCCAGCGGCCGGACAGGGGGGACTGAAGCTTTCTTT
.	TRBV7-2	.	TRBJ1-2	CASSLLGRDGGYTF	TGTGCCAGCAGCCTACTGGGTAGGGATGGCGGCTACACCTTC
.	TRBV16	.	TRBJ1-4	CASSQYGGSNEKLFF	TGTGCCAGCAGCCAATACGGGGGTTCTAATGAAAAACTGTTTTTT
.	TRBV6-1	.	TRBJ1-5	CASSEVVRSYSNQPQHF	TGTGCCAGCAGTGAAGTTGTCAGAAGCTATAGCAATCAGCCCCAGCATTTT
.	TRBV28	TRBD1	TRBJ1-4	CASSRVGQGYEKLFF	TGTGCCAGCAGCCGTGTGGGACAGGGGTATGAAAAACTGTTTTTT
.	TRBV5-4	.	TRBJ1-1	CASGTELNTEAFF	TGTGCCAGCGGAACAGAGCTGAACACTGAAGCTTTCTTT
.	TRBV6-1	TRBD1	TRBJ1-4	CASSEGTGVEKLFF	TGTGCCAGCAGTGAAGGGACAGGGGTGGAAAAACTGTTTTTT
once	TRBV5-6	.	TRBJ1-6	CASSYRLLGNSPLHF	TGTGCCAGCAGTTACAGGCTTCTCGGTAATTCACCCCTCCACTTT
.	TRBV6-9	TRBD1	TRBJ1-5	CASSYDRAHQPQHF	TGTGCCAGCAGTTATGACAGGGCACATCAGCCCCAGCATTTT
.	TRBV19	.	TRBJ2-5	CASSQQAQNQETQYF	TGTGCCAGTAGCCAACAGGCCCAAAACCAAGAGACCCAGTACTTC
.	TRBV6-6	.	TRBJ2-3	CASNRGSTDTQYF	TGTGCCAGCAATCGAGGGTCCACAGATACGCAGTATTTT
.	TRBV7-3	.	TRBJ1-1	CASSLRGRVRSSEAFF	TGTGCCAGCAGCCTAAGGGGAAGGGTTAGGTCCTCTGAAGCTTTCTTT
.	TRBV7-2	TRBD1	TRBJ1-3	CASSLSGGNGNTIYF	TGTGCCAGCAGCTTGTCAGGGGGCAATGGAAACACCATATATTTT
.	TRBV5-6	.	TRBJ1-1	CASSFGRAEAFF	TGTGCCAGCAGCTTTGGCCGGGCTGAAGCTTTCTTT
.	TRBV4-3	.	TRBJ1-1	CASSQGRSEAFF	TGCGCCAGCAGCCAAGGACGCTCTGAAGCTTTCTTT
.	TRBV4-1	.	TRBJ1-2	CASSQDRAGANYGYTF	TGCGCCAGCAGCCAAGATAGGGCTGGAGCTAACTATGGCTACACCTTC
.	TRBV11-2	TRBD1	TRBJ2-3	CASSPWTGSTDTQYF	TGTGCCAGCAGCCCATGGACAGGGAGCACAGATACGCAGTATTTT
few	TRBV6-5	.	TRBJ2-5	CASSYRGSRETQYF	TGTGCCAGCAGTTACAGGGGGAGCCGAGAGACCCAGTACTTC